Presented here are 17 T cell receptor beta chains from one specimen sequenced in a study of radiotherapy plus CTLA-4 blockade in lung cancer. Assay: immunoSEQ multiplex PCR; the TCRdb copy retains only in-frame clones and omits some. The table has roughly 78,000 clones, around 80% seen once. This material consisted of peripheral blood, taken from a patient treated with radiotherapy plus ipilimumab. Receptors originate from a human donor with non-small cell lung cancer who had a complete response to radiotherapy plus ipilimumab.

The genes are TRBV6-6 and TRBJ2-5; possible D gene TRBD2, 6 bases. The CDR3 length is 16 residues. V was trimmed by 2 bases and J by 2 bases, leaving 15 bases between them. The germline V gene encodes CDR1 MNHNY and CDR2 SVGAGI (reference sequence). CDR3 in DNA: TGTGCCAGCAGTTACGGTAATAGCGGATATCAAGAGACCCAGTACTTC. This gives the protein CASSYGNSGYQETQYF.

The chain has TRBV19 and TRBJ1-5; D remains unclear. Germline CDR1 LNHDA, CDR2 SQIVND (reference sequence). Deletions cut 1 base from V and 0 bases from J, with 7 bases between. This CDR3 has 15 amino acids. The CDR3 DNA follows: TGTGCCAGTAGTATAGTATCCCATAGCAATCAGCCCCAGCATTTT. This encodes CASSIVSHSNQPQHF.

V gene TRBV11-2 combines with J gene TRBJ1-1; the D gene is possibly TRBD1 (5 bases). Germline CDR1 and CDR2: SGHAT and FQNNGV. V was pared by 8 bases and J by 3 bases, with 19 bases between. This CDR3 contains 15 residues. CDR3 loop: CASYPGTRRDTEAFF. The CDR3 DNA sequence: TGTGCCAGCTATCCCGGGACTAGACGGGACACTGAAGCTTTCTTT. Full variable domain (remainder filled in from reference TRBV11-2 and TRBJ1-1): EAGVAQSPRYKIIEKRQSVAFWCNPISGHATLYWYQQILGQGPKLLIQFQNNGVVDDSQLPKDRFSAERLKGVDSTLKIQPAKLEDSAVYLCASYPGTRRDTEAFFGQGTRLTVV.

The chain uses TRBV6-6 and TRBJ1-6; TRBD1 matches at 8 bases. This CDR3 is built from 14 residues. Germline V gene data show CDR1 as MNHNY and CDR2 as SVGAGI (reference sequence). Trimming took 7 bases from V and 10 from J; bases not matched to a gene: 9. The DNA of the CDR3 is TGTGCCAGCACCGGTCGGACAGGGCACTCACCCCTCCACTTT. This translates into CASTGRTGHSPLHF.

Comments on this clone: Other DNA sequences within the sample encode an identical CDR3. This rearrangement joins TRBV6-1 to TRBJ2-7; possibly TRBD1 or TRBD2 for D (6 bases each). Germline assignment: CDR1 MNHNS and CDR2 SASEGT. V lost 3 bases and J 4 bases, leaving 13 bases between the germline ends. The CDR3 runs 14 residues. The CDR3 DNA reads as TGTGCCAGCAGTGAGGCTGGGGGGCTATACGAGCAGTACGTC. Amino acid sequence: CASSEAGGLYEQYV.

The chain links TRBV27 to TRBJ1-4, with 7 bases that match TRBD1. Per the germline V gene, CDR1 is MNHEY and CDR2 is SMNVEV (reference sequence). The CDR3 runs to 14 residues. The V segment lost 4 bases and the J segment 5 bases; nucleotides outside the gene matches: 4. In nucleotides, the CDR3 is TGTGCCAGCAGTTACGGGACAGTCAATGAAAAACTGTTTTTT. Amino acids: CASSYGTVNEKLFF. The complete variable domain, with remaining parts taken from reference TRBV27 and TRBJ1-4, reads EAQVTQNPRYLITVTGKKLTVTCSQNMNHEYMSWYRQDPGLGLRQIYYSMNVEVTDKGDVPEGYKVSRKEKRNFPLILESPSPNQTSLYFCASSYGTVNEKLFFGSGTQLSVL.

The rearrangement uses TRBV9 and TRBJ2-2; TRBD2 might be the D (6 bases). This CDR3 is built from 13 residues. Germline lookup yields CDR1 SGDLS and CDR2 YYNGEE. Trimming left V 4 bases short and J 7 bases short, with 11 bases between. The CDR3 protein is CASSSRLVGELFF. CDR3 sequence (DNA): TGTGCCAGCAGCTCACGACTAGTCGGGGAGCTGTTTTTT. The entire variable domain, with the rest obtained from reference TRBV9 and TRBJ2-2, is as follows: DSGVTQTPKHLITATGQRVTLRCSPRSGDLSVYWYQQSLDQGLQFLIQYYNGEERAKGNILERFSAQQFPDLHSELNLSSLELGDSALYFCASSSRLVGELFFGEGSRLTVL.

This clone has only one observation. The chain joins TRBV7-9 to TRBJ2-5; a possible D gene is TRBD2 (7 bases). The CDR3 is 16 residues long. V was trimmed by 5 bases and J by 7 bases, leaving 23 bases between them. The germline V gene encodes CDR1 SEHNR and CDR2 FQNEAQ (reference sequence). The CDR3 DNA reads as TGTGCCAGCAGCCCCCTCGCGGGTGGGGGGGCTGGGACCCAGTACTTC. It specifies CASSPLAGGGAGTQYF.

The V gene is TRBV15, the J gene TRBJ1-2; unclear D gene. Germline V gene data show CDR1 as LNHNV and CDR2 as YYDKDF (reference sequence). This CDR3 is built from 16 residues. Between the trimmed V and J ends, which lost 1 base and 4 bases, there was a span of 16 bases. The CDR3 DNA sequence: TGTGCCACCAGCAGAGGGTATGACGGGGTCGGCTATGGCTACACCTTC. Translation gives CATSRGYDGVGYGYTF.

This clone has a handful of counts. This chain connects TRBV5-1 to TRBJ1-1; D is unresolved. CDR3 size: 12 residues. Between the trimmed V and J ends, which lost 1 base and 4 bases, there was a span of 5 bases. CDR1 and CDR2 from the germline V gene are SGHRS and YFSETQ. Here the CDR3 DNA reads TGCGCCAGCAGCTTGTTTGGCACTGAAGCTTTCTTT. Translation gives CASSLFGTEAFF.

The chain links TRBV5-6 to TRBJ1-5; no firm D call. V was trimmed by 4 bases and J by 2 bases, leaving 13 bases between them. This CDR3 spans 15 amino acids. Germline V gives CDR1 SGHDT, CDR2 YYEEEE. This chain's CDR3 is CASSPAATGNQPQHF. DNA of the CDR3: TGTGCCAGCAGCCCGGCTGCGACGGGCAATCAGCCCCAGCATTTT.

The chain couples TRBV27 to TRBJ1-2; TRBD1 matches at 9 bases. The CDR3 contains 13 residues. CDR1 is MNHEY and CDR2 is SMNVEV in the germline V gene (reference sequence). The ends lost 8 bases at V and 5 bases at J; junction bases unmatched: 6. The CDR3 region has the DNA TGTGCCAGCGGGACAGGGCCAGGATATGGCTACACCTTC. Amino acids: CASGTGPGYGYTF.

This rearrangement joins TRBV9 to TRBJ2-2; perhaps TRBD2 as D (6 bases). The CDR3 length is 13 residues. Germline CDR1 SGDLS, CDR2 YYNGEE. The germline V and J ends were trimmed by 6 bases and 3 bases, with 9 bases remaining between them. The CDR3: CASNWGDTGELFF. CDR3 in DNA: TGTGCCAGCAACTGGGGGGACACCGGGGAGCTGTTTTTT. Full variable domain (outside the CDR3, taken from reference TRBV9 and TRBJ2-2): DSGVTQTPKHLITATGQRVTLRCSPRSGDLSVYWYQQSLDQGLQFLIQYYNGEERAKGNILERFSAQQFPDLHSELNLSSLELGDSALYFCASNWGDTGELFFGEGSRLTVL.

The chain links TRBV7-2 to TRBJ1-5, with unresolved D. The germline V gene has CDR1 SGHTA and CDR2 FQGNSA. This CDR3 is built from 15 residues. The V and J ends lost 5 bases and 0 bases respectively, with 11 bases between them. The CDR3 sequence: CASSLAGYSNQPQHF. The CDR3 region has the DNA TGTGCCAGCAGCCTCGCAGGATATAGCAATCAGCCCCAGCATTTT. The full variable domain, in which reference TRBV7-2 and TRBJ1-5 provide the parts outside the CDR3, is GAGVSQSPSNKVTEKGKDVELRCDPISGHTALYWYRQSLGQGLEFLIYFQGNSAPDKSGLPSDRFSAERTGGSVSTLTIQRTQQEDSAVYLCASSLAGYSNQPQHFGDGTRLSIL.

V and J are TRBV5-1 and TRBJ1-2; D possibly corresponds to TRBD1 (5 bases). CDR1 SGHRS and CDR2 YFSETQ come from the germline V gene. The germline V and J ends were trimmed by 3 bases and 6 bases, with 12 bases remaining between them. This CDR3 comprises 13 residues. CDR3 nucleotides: TGCGCCAGCAGCTGGACCGGGGCCCATGGCTACACCTTC. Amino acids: CASSWTGAHGYTF.

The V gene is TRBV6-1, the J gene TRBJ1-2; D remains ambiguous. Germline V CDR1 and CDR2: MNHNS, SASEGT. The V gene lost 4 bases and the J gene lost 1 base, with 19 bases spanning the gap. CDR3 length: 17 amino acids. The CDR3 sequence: CASSVRFENPLNYGYTF. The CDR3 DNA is TGTGCCAGCAGTGTGCGGTTCGAGAATCCCCTTAACTATGGCTACACCTTC.

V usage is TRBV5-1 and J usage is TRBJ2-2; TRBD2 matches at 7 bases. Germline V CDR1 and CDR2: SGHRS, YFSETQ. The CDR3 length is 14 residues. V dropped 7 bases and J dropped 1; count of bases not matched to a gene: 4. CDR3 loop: CASRDYGNTGELFF. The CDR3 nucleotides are TGCGCCAGCCGGGACTACGGGAACACCGGGGAGCTGTTTTTT.